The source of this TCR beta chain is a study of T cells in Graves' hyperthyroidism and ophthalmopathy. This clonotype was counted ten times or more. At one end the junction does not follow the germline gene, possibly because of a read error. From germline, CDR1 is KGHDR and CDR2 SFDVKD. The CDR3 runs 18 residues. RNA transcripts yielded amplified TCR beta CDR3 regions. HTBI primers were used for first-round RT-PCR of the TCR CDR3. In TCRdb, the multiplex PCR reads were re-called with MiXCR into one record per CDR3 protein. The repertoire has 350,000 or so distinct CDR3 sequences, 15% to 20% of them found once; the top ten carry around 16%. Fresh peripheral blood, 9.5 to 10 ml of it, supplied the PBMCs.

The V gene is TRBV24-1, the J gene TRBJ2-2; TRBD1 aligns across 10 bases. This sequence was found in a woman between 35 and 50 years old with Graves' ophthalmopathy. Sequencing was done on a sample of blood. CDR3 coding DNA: TGTGCCACCAGTGATTTTTCTTCTTGGACAGGGGGGACCGGGGAGCTGGTTTTT. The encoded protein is CATSDFSSWTGGTGELVF.